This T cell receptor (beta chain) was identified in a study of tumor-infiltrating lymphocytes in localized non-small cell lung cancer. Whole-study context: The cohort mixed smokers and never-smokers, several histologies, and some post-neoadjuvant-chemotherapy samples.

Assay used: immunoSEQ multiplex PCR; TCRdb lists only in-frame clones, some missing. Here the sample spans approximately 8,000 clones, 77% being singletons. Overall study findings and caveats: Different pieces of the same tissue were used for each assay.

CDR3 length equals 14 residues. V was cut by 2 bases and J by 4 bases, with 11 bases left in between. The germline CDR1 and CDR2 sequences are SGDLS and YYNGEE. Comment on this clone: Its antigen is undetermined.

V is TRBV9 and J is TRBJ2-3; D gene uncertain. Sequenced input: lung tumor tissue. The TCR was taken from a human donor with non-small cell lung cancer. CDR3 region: CASSVRLLADTQYF. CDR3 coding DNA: TGTGCCAGCAGCGTCCGACTGCTGGCAGATACGCAGTATTTT.